This T cell receptor (beta chain) was observed in a study of blood T cells in healthy people across ages (dated by TCRdb to about 2015). A note on the overall study: In model experiments, roughly one uniquely barcoded TCR beta cDNA molecule per two T cells was captured by template switching. To track age-related changes in TCR beta repertoire diversity, the study relied on deep sequencing normalized with unique cDNA molecular identifiers. Donors were grouped into four age groups: young (average approximately 16 years), middle-aged (about 38), aged (approximately 67) and long-lived (over 80). Donors of different ages were randomly distributed across sequencing lanes to avoid experimental bias. Two additional independent replicas of 1 million unique cDNA reads from the same blood draw were analyzed for two donors (one aged 18 to 29 and one aged 80 or older). Here is what the overall study found, with its caveats: Observed TCR beta diversity per million T cells fell roughly linearly with age, and a significant reduction was already apparent by age around 44. Donor CMV infection status was unknown, potentially confounding age-related changes in expanded clonotypes. Observed TCR beta diversity correlated strongly with the percentage of naive T cells measured by flow cytometry. Compared with the aged group, the long-lived group had more naive CD4+ T cells, fewer expanded clones and increased TCR diversity, suggesting age selection. Bulk unsorted PBMC profiling prevented conclusive comparison of naive and antigen-experienced compartments. Total diversity estimates from one million sequenced T cells were considered lower bounds and underestimates.

About this clonotype itself: It has no known antigen specificity. No qualities accompany the bases; no much larger clone lies one base away.

Donors were approximately 42 systemically healthy Caucasian individuals from Russia aged roughly 6 to 90 years. Each donor gave ten milliliters of peripheral blood, collected into EDTA-treated Vacutainer tubes. Ficoll-Paque density-gradient centrifugation was used to isolate PBMCs, with at least 7 million obtained per sample. Trizol reagent was used to extract total RNA from PBMCs, with at least 6 micrograms per sample. For every donor, flow cytometry on a PBMC aliquot measured the percentage of naive CD45RAhigh/CD27high T cells. Receptor amplification or capture employed 5' RACE. Sequencing was carried out with an Illumina HiSeq 2500. The second PCR ran for roughly 7 to 12 cycles and used a J-beta primer mix along with a sample-barcoded 5' primer. Each TCR beta cDNA molecule received a unique molecular identifier from a template-switch 5' adaptor carrying 12 random nucleotides. Each sample yielded at least 3 million CDR3-containing paired-end reads. The Mint cDNA synthesis kit, primed by a TRBC-specific oligonucleotide, was used to synthesize first-strand cDNA from all RNA. After uracil-DNA glycosylase treatment, a first 18-cycle PCR used universal primers M1SS and BC2_uni_R on all cDNA. Per the original workflow: For normalization, 1 million high-quality reads were randomly selected from each sample, with every read carrying a distinct molecular identifier. Instead of being binned into consensus sequences, reads that shared molecular identifiers were thrown out. MiTCR, with a Q25 quality threshold and the strictest error-elimination algorithm, was used for CDR3 identification, clonotype clustering and error correction. A nonparametric unseen species model with Euler transformation was used to estimate lower-bound total TCR beta diversity. TCRdb trimmed the raw reads at Q25, called clones with MiXCR and kept productive beta chains. Merged by CDR3 protein, the rows form single entries marked with the most common genes and DNA. TCRdb's processing, not the authors', yielded these V and J calls. The sample has some 1.7 million distinct CDR3 sequences on record, roughly 27% of them singletons. The biggest ten clones account for over 7% of the sample.

V is reduced by 6 bases and J by 3 bases, leaving a spacing of 11 bases between them. The germline V gene (reference sequence) gives CDR1 as MNHNY and CDR2 as SVGAGI. Spanning cysteine to phenylalanine, the CDR3 consists of 14 amino acids. Of all the DNA, just the CDR3 is kept, 42 bases in frame from base 1. The rearranged segments are TRBV6-6 and TRBJ1-4; the D gene is unclear. The clonotype comes from a woman in her thirties in good health. The sample was blood. The bases are TGTGCCAGCAGGGCCCGAAATTCTAATGAAAAACTGTTTTTT. Translation gives CASRARNSNEKLFF.